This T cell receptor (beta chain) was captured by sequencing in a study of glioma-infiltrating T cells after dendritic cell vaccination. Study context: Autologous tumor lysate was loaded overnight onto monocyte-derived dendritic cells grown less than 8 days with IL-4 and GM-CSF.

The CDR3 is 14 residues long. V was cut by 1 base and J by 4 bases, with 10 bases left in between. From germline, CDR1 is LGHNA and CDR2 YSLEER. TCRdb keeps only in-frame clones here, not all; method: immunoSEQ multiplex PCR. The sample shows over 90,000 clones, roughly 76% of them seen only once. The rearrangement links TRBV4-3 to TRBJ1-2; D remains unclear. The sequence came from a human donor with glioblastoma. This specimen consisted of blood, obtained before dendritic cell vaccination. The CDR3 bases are TGCGCCAGCAGCCAAGGAGGAGGCGGCTATGGCTACACCTTC. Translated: CASSQGGGGYGYTF.